The clone carrying this T cell receptor (beta chain) appeared many times. The entry originates in a study of T cells in Graves' hyperthyroidism and ophthalmopathy. Isolation of PBMCs was performed on about 10 ml fresh peripheral blood. Germline CDR1 is SQVTM and CDR2 is ANQGSEA. Trimming pared 3 bases from V and 4 bases from J, leaving 6 bases between. The CDR3 is 11 residues long. Researchers amplified the TCR beta CDR3 regions from RNA transcripts. The study used the HTBI primer set for a first-round RT-PCR of the TCR CDR3. MiXCR, applied by TCRdb to the multiplex PCR reads, yields one record per CDR3 protein. The sample holds roughly 330,000 distinct CDR3 sequences, around 17% seen once.

The sequencing input was blood. The chain combines TRBV29-1 with TRBJ1-1; no clear D gene. This TCR derives from a man younger than 40 with Graves' hyperthyroidism. CDR3 protein: CSVDSGTEAFF. The CDR3 DNA reads as TGCAGCGTTGATAGCGGCACTGAAGCTTTCTTT.